Shown below are 30 T cell receptor beta chains from a single sample sequenced in a study of blood T cell repertoires in COVID-19. Sequencing used immunoSEQ multiplex PCR; TCRdb keeps in-frame clones, though not all of them. The sample lists over 100,000 clones, 70% to 90% seen once, with about 9.3% in the top ten. The sequenced sample consisted of peripheral blood. These receptors were collected from a man aged 50 or older with acute or convalescent COVID-19.

This clone was detected a few times. V and J are TRBV11-1 and TRBJ1-5; unclear D gene. The CDR3 is 13 residues long. The V gene's germline CDR1 is SGHAT and CDR2 FQDESV (reference sequence). Trimming removed 2 bases at V and 2 bases at J, with 4 bases between. The DNA of the CDR3 is TGTGCCAGCAGCTTATCAGGCAATCAGCCCCAGCATTTT. Amino acid sequence: CASSLSGNQPQHF.

On this clone itself: Just one base apart from a much larger clone, this may be a read error. J is TRBJ1-1 and V is TRBV12-3 or TRBV12-4, with D perhaps TRBD1 (5 bases). The V and J ends lost 5 bases and 0 bases respectively, with 7 bases between them. The CDR3 is made up of 13 amino acids. CDR3 region: CASSTGVNTEAFF. The CDR3 DNA reads as TGTGCCAGCAGTACGGGGGTGAACACTGAAGCTTTCTTT.

The rearrangement joins TRBV27 to TRBJ1-1; perhaps TRBD1 as D (6 bases). The germline V and J ends were trimmed by 5 bases and 4 bases, with 29 bases remaining between them. Germline-derived CDR1 and CDR2 are MNHEY and SMNVEV (reference sequence). The CDR3 is 19 residues long. The CDR3 coding sequence is TGTGCCAGCAGTCCCTCGACAGGTGGAGGCTTTGTTTGGGGCACTGAAGCTTTCTTT. It specifies CASSPSTGGGFVWGTEAFF.

The CDR3 loop is CASSVEDSSNQPQHF. The DNA for the CDR3 is TGTGCCAGCAGCGTAGAAGACAGTAGCAATCAGCCCCAGCATTTT. This chain joins TRBV9 and TRBJ1-5; a possible D gene is TRBD1 (5 bases). The V end lost 0 bases, the J end lost 0 bases, and 7 bases lay between the germline ends. CDR3 length: 15 residues. The germline CDR1 and CDR2 sequences are SGDLS and YYNGEE.

The chain has TRBV18 and TRBJ2-7; a weak D match, TRBD2 (5 bases). This CDR3 is 13 amino acids long. V shed 3 bases and J shed 5 bases, with 11 bases lying between them. Germline values: CDR1 KGHSH, CDR2 LQKENI. CDR3 sequence reads: CASSPGGLNEQYF. The CDR3, as DNA: TGTGCCAGCTCACCCGGCGGGCTGAACGAGCAGTACTTC.

J is TRBJ2-5 and V is TRBV5-4, with 12 bases aligning to TRBD2. V gave up 2 bases and J gave up 5 bases; unmatched junction bases: 7. This CDR3 region has 16 residues. Germline-derived CDR1 and CDR2 are SGHNT and YYREEE (reference sequence). The CDR3 nucleotides read TGTGCCAGCAGCTTTGCTAGCGGGGGGGCCGGGGAGACCCAGTACTTC. It is translated as CASSFASGGAGETQYF.

The chain combines TRBV7-3 with TRBJ1-2; the D gene is possibly TRBD1 (6 bases). Germline V lookup: CDR1 SGHTA, CDR2 FQGTGA. V was pared by 5 bases and J by 4 bases, with 11 bases between. CDR3 length equals 13 residues. CDR3 loop: CASSAQGLYGYTF. The CDR3 bases are TGTGCCAGCAGCGCTCAGGGGCTCTATGGCTACACCTTC.

This chain links TRBV29-1 with TRBJ2-5; 7 bases map to TRBD2. The CDR3 loop spans 13 amino acids. Per germline, CDR1 SQVTM and CDR2 ANQGSEA. After removal of 1 base from V and 4 bases from J, the junction contained 3 bases not matched to a gene. The CDR3 sequence: CSVEGLAGETQYF. CDR3 coding DNA: TGCAGCGTTGAAGGGTTAGCGGGAGAGACCCAGTACTTC.

The rearrangement joins TRBV29-1 to TRBJ1-1; 12 nucleotides match TRBD1. The length of the CDR3 is 14 residues. After removal of 4 bases from V and 4 bases from J, the junction contained 4 bases not matched to a gene. Germline CDR1 SQVTM, CDR2 ANQGSEA. The CDR3 is CSVGDRGLATEAFF. As DNA, the CDR3 is TGCAGCGTTGGGGACAGGGGGCTTGCCACTGAAGCTTTCTTT.

This chain uses TRBV5-1 with TRBJ1-4; D call uncertain. Per the germline V gene, CDR1 is SGHRS and CDR2 is YFSETQ. Trimming left V 0 bases short and J 0 bases short, with 12 bases between. There are 17 residues in the CDR3. This CDR3 reads CASSLGRGIATNEKLFF. As DNA, the CDR3 is TGCGCCAGCAGCTTGGGGAGAGGGATTGCAACTAATGAAAAACTGTTTTTT. Full variable domain (rest looked up from reference TRBV5-1 and TRBJ1-4): KAGVTQTPRYLIKTRGQQVTLSCSPISGHRSVSWYQQTPGQGLQFLFEYFSETQRNKGNFPGRFSGRQFSNSRSEMNVSTLELGDSALYLCASSLGRGIATNEKLFFGSGTQLSVL.

The V call is TRBV30, the J call TRBJ1-3; no clear D gene. Germline CDR1 and CDR2: GTSNPN and SVGIG (reference sequence). V was cut by 5 bases and J by 0 bases, with 14 bases left in between. The CDR3 extends over 15 amino acids. CDR3 residues: CAWDQAFHSGNTIYF. In nucleotides, the CDR3 is TGTGCCTGGGATCAAGCGTTTCACTCTGGAAACACCATATATTTT.

The chain combines TRBV7-3 with TRBJ2-5, with 7 bases lining up with TRBD1. Trimming removed 3 bases from V and 4 bases from J; junction bases left unmatched: 11. The germline V gene has CDR1 SGHTA and CDR2 FQGTGA. CDR3 length equals 16 residues. The CDR3, as DNA: TGTGCCAGCAGCTTGGGGAGACAGGGATTTGGAGAGACCCAGTACTTC. It encodes CASSLGRQGFGETQYF.

The rearrangement uses TRBV30 and TRBJ1-1; weak D call: TRBD1 (6 bases). The germline CDR1 and CDR2 sequences are GTSNPN and SVGIG (reference sequence). This CDR3 contains 14 residues. The ends were cut back, 1 base at V and 0 bases at J, with 9 bases in the middle. CDR3 amino acids: CAWSGGGLNTEAFF. CDR3 coding DNA: TGTGCCTGGAGTGGCGGGGGGCTGAACACTGAAGCTTTCTTT.

This clone was counted only a few times. This rearrangement joins TRBV5-5 to TRBJ2-3, with D tentatively TRBD2 (6 bases). The CDR3 is 16 amino acids. The ends were cut back, 6 bases at V and 1 base at J, with 18 bases in the middle. The V gene's germline CDR1 is SGHKS and CDR2 YYEKEE (reference sequence). The DNA of the CDR3 is TGTGCCAGCAACACCCCTCGGGGAGGTGGCACAGATACGCAGTATTTT. Its protein product is CASNTPRGGGTDTQYF.

This clone was counted ten times or more. The CDR3, as DNA: TGTGCCAGTAGGGAGCAGGACTGGCTAGCGGGATCTGTTGAGCAGTTCTTC. The encoded protein is CASREQDWLAGSVEQFF. This chain links TRBV19 with TRBJ2-1, with TRBD2 identical over 9 bases. CDR3 length: 17 residues. CDR1 LNHDA and CDR2 SQIVND come from the germline V gene (reference sequence). J was trimmed by 9 bases and V by 6 bases; bases with no gene match: 18.

The rearrangement links TRBV19 to TRBJ1-1, with D unclear. The germline V and J ends were trimmed by 5 bases and 4 bases, with 14 bases remaining between them. This CDR3 has 14 amino acids. Germline CDR1 reads LNHDA; CDR2 reads SQIVND (reference sequence). This CDR3 reads CASSDHWGGTEAFF. CDR3 DNA sequence: TGTGCCAGTAGTGACCATTGGGGAGGCACTGAAGCTTTCTTT.

The V call is TRBV10-3, the J call TRBJ2-1, with unresolved D. Trimming cost V 0 bases and J 6 bases, with 6 bases left between them. Germline lookup yields CDR1 ENHRY and CDR2 SYGVKD. The CDR3 is 13 residues long. In DNA, the CDR3 is TGTGCCATCAGTGAGTCAGAGCGCAATGAGCAGTTCTTC. Translating gives CAISESERNEQFF.

With regard to this clone: At one end the junction does not follow the germline gene, possibly because of a read error. The J gene is TRBJ1-2, the V gene TRBV19, with 7 bases fitting TRBD1. The CDR3 has 13 residues. Per the germline V gene, CDR1 is LNHDA and CDR2 is SQIVND (reference sequence). The CDR3 spells CASSIGTVPRYTF. The DNA for the CDR3 is TGTGCCAGTAGCATAGGGACAGTCCCCCGCTACACCTTC. The variable domain in full, completed from reference TRBV19 and TRBJ1-2, reads DGGITQSPKYLFRKEGQNVTLSCEQNLNHDAMYWYRQDPGQGLRLIYYSQIVNDFQKGDIAEGYSVSREKKESFPLTVTSAQKNPTAFYLCASSIGTVPRYTFGSGTRLTVV.

Comment on this clone: An end of the junction differs from the germline gene, which may be a read error. The rearrangement links TRBV7-7 to TRBJ2-7; TRBD1 aligns across 11 bases. Germline CDR1 reads SSHAT; CDR2 reads FNYEAQ (reference sequence). The CDR3 covers 14 residues. The CDR3 bases are TGTGCTAGCAGCTTGGGACAGGGGGTCTCCGAGCAGTACTTC. Residues: CASSLGQGVSEQYF.

This clone was picked up one time. The chain combines TRBV4-1 with TRBJ1-2; TRBD1 matches 10 bases. Germline trimming cut 1 base from V and 6 bases from J; bases unmatched to any gene: 8. In germline, CDR1 is MGHRA, CDR2 YSYEKL. The CDR3 loop spans 16 amino acids. The CDR3 DNA follows: TGCGCCAGCAGCCAAGTTGGACAGGGGGGGCAACATGGCTACACCTTC. As protein: CASSQVGQGGQHGYTF.

CDR3 DNA sequence: TGTGCCAGCAGCTTATCTTCTTATGGCTACACCTTC. It encodes CASSLSSYGYTF. The J gene is TRBJ1-2, the V gene TRBV7-2, with D unclear. Germline assignment: CDR1 SGHTA and CDR2 FQGNSA. Trimming removed 2 bases at V and 5 bases at J, with 6 bases between. The CDR3 consists of 12 residues.

The rearrangement uses TRBV19 and TRBJ2-7; 7 nucleotides match TRBD1. This CDR3 is 15 amino acids long. Per the germline V gene, CDR1 is LNHDA and CDR2 is SQIVND (reference sequence). After removal of 5 bases from V and 7 bases from J, the junction contained 14 bases not matched to a gene. The CDR3 reads CASSRQITGDGEQYF. The DNA for the CDR3 is TGTGCCAGTAGTCGTCAAATCACAGGGGACGGAGAGCAGTACTTC.

This clone has a handful of counts. The chain combines TRBV10-3 with TRBJ1-3; D gene unclear. V lost 6 bases and J lost 9, with 18 bases in between. Per the germline V gene, CDR1 is ENHRY and CDR2 is SYGVKD. The CDR3 is 14 residues long. CDR3: CAISGSSRGFTIYF. CDR3 sequence (DNA): TGTGCCATCAGCGGATCTTCACGCGGGTTCACCATATATTTT.

In this sample, this clone turned up once. The genes are TRBV4-1 and TRBJ2-1; 10 bases agree with TRBD2. The CDR3 consists of 15 residues. With V trimmed by 4 bases and J by 8 bases, 8 bases remained unmatched. The germline V gene encodes CDR1 MGHRA and CDR2 YSYEKL. CDR3 residues: CASSPLAGGFDEQFF. CDR3 nucleotides: TGCGCCAGCAGCCCTTTAGCGGGGGGTTTTGATGAGCAGTTCTTC.

The genes are TRBV3-1 (or the pseudogene TRBV3-2) and TRBJ2-1; D perhaps matches TRBD1 (7 bases). CDR1 is LGHDT and CDR2 is YNNKEL in the germline V gene (reference sequence). Trimming pared 0 bases from V and 6 bases from J, leaving 21 bases between. The CDR3 has 18 residues. The CDR3 bases are TGTGCCAGCAGCCAAGAAACGACGTCGGGGCAGGGGGGCAATGAGCAGTTCTTC. This codes for CASSQETTSGQGGNEQFF.

This sequence joins TRBV28 and TRBJ1-1, with D possibly TRBD1 on 6 matching bases. The CDR3 contains 12 residues. Germline CDR1 is MDHEN and CDR2 is SYDVKM. With 5 bases removed from V and 12 bases from J, the gap between germline ends came to 16 bases. The CDR3 sequence: CASSPPGHLTFF. Here the CDR3 DNA reads TGTGCCAGCAGTCCCCCGGGACACTTGACTTTCTTT.

The chain is built from TRBV6-1 and TRBJ1-2, with D possibly being TRBD1 (6 bases). CDR1 and CDR2 from the germline V gene are MNHNS and SASEGT. The CDR3 length is 14 residues. V lost 1 base and J lost 5, with 11 bases in between. CDR3 loop: CASSEGGLGYGYTF. The DNA of the CDR3 is TGTGCCAGCAGTGAAGGGGGGCTGGGGTATGGCTACACCTTC.

The chain employs TRBV19 and TRBJ1-1; D unclear. Trimming removed 7 bases at V and 0 bases at J, with 12 bases between. Germline assignment: CDR1 LNHDA and CDR2 SQIVND (reference sequence). The CDR3 consists of 14 residues. The CDR3 DNA follows: TGTGCCAGTACCACAATCGTGATGAACACTGAAGCTTTCTTT. This sequence encodes CASTTIVMNTEAFF.

The V and J genes are TRBV18 and TRBJ1-1; D is unresolved. There are 11 residues in the CDR3. Germline CDR1 KGHSH, CDR2 LQKENI. Deletions cut 6 bases from V and 4 bases from J, with 6 bases between. The CDR3 is CASSLSTEAFF. The CDR3 DNA reads TGTGCCAGCTCCCTGAGCACTGAAGCTTTCTTT.

This chain connects TRBV10-3 to TRBJ1-1, with 8 bases that match TRBD1. Germline V gene sequence: CDR1 ENHRY, CDR2 SYGVKD. Germline trimming cut 4 bases from V and 1 base from J; bases unmatched to any gene: 8. The CDR3 is 16 amino acids. CDR3 amino acids: CAISAAGTGKNTEAFF. CDR3 sequence (DNA): TGTGCCATCAGTGCCGCAGGGACAGGAAAGAACACTGAAGCTTTCTTT.